This T cell receptor beta chain appears in the sequencing data of a study of T cell clones after liver transplantation. Study details: A pre-transplant mixed lymphocyte reaction with TCRbeta sequencing defined graft-donor-reactive clones followed in post-transplant blood. Apart from a few HCV-positive recipients, transplants were for non-autoimmune, non-viral reasons. Tolerance: complete withdrawal held at least one year, liver enzymes staying within twice normal.

TCRdb's table, derived via immunoSEQ multiplex PCR, lists solely in-frame clones and lacks some. The sample lists tens of thousands of clones; roughly 85% were seen once. The sequenced sample was CD4+ T cells from blood, obtained at the 22-month timepoint. The TCR was taken from a human patient who received a liver transplant. Some of these T cells may belong to the graft donor.

CDR3 in DNA: TGCGCCAGCAGCTTTTCTTCTAGCGGGGGAGGGGAGACCCAGTACTTC. This encodes CASSFSSSGGGETQYF. The rearrangement links TRBV5-1 to TRBJ2-5; TRBD2 aligns across 10 bases. The V gene end was trimmed by 2 bases and the J gene end by 5 bases; junction bases not matched to a gene: 9. The germline gives CDR1 SGHRS, CDR2 YFSETQ. The CDR3 covers 16 residues. Full variable domain (remainder filled in from reference TRBV5-1 and TRBJ2-5): KAGVTQTPRYLIKTRGQQVTLSCSPISGHRSVSWYQQTPGQGLQFLFEYFSETQRNKGNFPGRFSGRQFSNSRSEMNVSTLELGDSALYLCASSFSSSGGGETQYFGPGTRLLVL.